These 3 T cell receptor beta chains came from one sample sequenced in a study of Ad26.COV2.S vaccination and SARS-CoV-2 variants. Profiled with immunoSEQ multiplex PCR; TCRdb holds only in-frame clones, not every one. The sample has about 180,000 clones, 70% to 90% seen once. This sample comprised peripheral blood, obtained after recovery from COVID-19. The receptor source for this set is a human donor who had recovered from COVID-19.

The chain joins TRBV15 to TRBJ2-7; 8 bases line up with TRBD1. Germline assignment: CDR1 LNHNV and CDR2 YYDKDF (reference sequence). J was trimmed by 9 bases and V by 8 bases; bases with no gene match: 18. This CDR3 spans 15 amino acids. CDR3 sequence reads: CATQGVGQGLAGQYF. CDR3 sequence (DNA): TGTGCCACCCAAGGGGTCGGACAGGGTCTAGCTGGGCAGTACTTC.

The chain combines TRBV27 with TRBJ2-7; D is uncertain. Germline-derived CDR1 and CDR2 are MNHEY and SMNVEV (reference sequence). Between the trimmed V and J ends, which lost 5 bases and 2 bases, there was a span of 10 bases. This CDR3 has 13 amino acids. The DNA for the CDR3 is TGTGCCAGCAGTCAACCCTACGCCTACGAGCAGTACTTC. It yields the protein CASSQPYAYEQYF.

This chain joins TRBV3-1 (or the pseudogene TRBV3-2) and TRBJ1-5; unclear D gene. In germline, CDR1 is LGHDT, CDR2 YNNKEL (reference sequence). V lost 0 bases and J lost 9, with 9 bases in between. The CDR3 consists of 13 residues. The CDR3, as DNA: TGTGCCAGCAGCCAAGATGAAAGATTGCCCCAGCATTTT. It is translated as CASSQDERLPQHF.